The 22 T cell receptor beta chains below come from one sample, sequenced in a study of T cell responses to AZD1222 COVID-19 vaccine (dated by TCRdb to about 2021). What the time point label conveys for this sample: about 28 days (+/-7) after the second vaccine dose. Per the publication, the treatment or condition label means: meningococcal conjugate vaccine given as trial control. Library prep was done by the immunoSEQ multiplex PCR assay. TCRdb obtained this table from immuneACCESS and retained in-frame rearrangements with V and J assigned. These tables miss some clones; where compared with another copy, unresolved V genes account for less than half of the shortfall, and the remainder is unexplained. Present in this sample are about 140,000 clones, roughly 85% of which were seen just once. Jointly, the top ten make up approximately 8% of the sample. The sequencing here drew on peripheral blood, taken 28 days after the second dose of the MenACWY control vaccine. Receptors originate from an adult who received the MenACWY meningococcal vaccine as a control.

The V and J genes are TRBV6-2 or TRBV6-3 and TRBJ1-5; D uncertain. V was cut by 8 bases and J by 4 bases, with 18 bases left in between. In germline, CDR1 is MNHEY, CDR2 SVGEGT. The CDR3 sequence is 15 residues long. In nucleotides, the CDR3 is TGTGCCAGCGGCCCCCGCGGGGAAGGGAATCAGCCCCAGCATTTT. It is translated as CASGPRGEGNQPQHF.

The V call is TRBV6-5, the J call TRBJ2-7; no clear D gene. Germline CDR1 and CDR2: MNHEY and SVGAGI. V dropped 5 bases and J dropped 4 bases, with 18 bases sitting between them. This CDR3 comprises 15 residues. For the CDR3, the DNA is TGTGCCAGCAGTCTACTCCCAGAGGCTTCTTACGAGCAGTACGTC. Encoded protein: CASSLLPEASYEQYV.

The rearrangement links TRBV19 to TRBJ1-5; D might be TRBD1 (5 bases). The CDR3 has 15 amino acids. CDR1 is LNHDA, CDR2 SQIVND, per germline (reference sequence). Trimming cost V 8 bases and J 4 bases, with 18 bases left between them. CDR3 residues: CASEGAREVNQPQHF. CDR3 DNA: TGTGCCAGTGAAGGGGCGAGGGAGGTTAATCAGCCCCAGCATTTT.

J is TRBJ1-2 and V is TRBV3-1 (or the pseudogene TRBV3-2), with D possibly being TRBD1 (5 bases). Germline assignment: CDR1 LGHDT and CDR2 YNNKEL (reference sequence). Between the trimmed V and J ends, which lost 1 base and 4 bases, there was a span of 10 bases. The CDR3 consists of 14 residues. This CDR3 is CASSQGWQGYGYTF. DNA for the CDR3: TGTGCCAGCAGCCAAGGGTGGCAGGGCTATGGCTACACCTTC.

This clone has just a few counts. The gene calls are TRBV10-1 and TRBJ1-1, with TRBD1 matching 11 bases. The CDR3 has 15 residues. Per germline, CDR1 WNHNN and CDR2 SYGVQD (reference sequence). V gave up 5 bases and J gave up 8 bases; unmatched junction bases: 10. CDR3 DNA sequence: TGCGCCAGCAGTATTACCGGGACAGGGGGTTCGGAAGCTTTCTTT. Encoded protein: CASSITGTGGSEAFF.

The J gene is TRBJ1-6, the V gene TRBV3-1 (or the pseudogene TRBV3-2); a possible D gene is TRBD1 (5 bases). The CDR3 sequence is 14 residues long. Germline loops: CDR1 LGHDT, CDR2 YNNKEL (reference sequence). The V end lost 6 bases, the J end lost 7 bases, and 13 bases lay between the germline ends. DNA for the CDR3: TGTGCCAGCAGACCCGACAGCTACAATTCACCCCTCCACTTT. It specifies CASRPDSYNSPLHF.

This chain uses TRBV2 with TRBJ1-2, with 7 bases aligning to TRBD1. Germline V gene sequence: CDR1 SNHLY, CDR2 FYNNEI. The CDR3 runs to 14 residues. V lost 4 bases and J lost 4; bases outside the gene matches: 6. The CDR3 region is CASSAGGGGYGYTF. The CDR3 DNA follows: TGTGCCAGCAGTGCGGGAGGGGGCGGCTATGGCTACACCTTC.

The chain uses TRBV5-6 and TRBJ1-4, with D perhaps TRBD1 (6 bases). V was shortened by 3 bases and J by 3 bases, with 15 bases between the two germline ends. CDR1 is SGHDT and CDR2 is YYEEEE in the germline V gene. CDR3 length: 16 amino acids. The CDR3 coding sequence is TGTGCCAGCAGCTGGAACAGGGCTCAGGCTAATGAAAAACTGTTTTTT. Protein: CASSWNRAQANEKLFF.

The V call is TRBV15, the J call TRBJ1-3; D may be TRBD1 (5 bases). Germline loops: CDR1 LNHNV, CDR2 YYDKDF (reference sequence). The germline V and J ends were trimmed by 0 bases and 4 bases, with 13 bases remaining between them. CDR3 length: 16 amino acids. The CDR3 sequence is CATSRDRGRAGNTIYF. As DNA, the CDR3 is TGTGCCACCAGCAGAGATCGGGGCAGGGCCGGAAACACCATATATTTT.

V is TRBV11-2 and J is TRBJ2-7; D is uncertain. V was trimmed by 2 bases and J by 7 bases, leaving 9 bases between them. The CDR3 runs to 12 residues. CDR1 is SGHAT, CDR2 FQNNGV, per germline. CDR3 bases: TGTGCCAGCAGCTTAAACGGGCAGGAGCAGTACGTC. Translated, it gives CASSLNGQEQYV.

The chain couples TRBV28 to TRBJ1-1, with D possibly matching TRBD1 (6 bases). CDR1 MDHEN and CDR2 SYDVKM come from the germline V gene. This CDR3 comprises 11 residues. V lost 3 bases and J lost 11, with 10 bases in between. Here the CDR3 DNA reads TGTGCCAGCAGTTTGAGACAGGCGGCTTTCTTT. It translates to CASSLRQAAFF.

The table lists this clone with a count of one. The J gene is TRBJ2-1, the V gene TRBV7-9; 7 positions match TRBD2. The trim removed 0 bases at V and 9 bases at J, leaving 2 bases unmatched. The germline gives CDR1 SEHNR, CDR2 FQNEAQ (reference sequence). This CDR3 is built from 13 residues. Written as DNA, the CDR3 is TGTGCCAGCAGCTTAGCGGCGGGGGTTGAGCAGTTCTTC. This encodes CASSLAAGVEQFF.

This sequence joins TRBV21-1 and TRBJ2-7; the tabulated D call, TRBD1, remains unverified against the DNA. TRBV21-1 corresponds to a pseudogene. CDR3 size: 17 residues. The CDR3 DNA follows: TGTGCCAGCAGCTACTGGGGGCGGGCCAGGGGTTCCTACGAGCAGTACGTC. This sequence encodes CASSYWGRARGSYEQYV.

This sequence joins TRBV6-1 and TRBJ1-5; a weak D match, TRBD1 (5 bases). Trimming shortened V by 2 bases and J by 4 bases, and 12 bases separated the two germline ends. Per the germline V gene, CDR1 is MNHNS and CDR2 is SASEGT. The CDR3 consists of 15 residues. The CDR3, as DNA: TGTGCCAGCAGTGAACGAACAGGCGAAAATCAGCCCCAGCATTTT. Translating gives CASSERTGENQPQHF.

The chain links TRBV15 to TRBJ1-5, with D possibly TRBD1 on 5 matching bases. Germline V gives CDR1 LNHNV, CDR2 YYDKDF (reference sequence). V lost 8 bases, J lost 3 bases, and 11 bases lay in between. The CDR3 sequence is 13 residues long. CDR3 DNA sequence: TGTGCCACCCTCGCGGGGCTCAATCAGCCCCAGCATTTT. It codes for CATLAGLNQPQHF.

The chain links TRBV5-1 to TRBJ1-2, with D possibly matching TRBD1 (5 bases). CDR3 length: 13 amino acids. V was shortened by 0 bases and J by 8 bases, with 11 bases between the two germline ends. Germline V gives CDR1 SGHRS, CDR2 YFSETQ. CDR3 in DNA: TGCGCCAGCAGCTTGGATAATAGGGGCGGCTACACCTTC. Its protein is CASSLDNRGGYTF.

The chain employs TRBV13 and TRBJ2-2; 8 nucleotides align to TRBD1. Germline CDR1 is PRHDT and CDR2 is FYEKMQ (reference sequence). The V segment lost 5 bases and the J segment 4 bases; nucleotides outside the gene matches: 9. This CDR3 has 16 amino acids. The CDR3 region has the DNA TGTGCCAGCAGCCTTGACAGGGGCCAGAGCACCGGGGAGCTGTTTTTT. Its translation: CASSLDRGQSTGELFF.

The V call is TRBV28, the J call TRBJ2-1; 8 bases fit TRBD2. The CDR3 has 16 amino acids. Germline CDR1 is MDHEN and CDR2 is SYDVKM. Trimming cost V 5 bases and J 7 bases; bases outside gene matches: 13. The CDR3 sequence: CASSLAGSGSWNEQFF. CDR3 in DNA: TGTGCCAGCAGTCTCGCGGGGAGCGGGAGTTGGAATGAGCAGTTCTTC.

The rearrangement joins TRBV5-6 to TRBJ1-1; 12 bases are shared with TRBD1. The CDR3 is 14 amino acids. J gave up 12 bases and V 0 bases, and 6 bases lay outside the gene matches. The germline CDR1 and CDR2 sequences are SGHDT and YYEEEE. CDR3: CASSLVGTGGKSFF. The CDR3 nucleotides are TGTGCCAGCAGCTTGGTTGGGACAGGGGGCAAATCTTTCTTT.

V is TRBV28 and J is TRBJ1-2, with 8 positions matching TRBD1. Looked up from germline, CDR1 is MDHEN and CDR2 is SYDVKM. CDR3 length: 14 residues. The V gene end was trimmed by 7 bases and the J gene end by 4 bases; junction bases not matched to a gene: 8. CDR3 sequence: CASKTSGTGYGYTF. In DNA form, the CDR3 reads TGTGCCAGCAAAACCTCCGGGACAGGCTATGGCTACACCTTC.

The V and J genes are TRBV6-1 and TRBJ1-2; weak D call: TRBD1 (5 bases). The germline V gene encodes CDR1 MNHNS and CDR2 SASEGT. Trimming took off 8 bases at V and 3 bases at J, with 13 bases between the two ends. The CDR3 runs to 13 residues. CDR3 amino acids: CASSAGSDYGYTF. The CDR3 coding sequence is TGTGCCAGCTCGGCAGGGTCTGACTATGGCTACACCTTC.

The CDR3 bases are TGTGCCAGCAGCCAACGGACGGGTCGGATCGTGGAGACCCAGTACTTC. It translates to CASSQRTGRIVETQYF. The chain joins TRBV3-1 (or the pseudogene TRBV3-2) to TRBJ2-5; the D is unclear. The CDR3 is made up of 16 amino acids. Germline assignment: CDR1 LGHDT and CDR2 YNNKEL (reference sequence). The ends were cut back, 2 bases at V and 5 bases at J, with 18 bases in the middle.